Sequencing of this T cell receptor beta chain was carried out in a study of T cells in Graves' hyperthyroidism and ophthalmopathy. Amplified TCR beta CDR3 regions derived from RNA transcripts. Initially, a first-round RT-PCR of the TCR CDR3 employed the HTBI primer set. TCRdb itself ran the multiplex PCR reads through MiXCR, one entry per CDR3 protein. The table includes about 540,000 distinct CDR3 sequences, roughly 46% detected once. Regarding the study as a whole: Separating ophthalmopathy from stable hyperthyroidism was achieved by a 13 V-J model.

This CDR3 comprises 11 residues. CDR1 is SNHLY, CDR2 FYNNEI, per germline. Trimming removed 8 bases from V and 2 bases from J, with 7 bases in between. Regarding this clonotype: The antigen is not known.

Those patients with uncontrolled infection, other autoimmune disease, pregnancy or lactation were excluded. Input material: peripheral blood or thyroid tissue (not recorded which). The TCR was taken from a woman under 30 with Graves' hyperthyroidism. The genes are TRBV2 and TRBJ2-7; the D is unclear. CDR3 nucleotide sequence: TGTGCCAGCGGGTTCACCTACGAGCAGTACTTC. It yields the protein CASGFTYEQYF.